The 25 T cell receptor beta chains listed next were all sequenced from one sample in a study of a mutant IDH1 vaccine in newly diagnosed glioma. Time point defined: week 35, safety follow-up. Vaccination comprised doses that each held 300 ug of mutant IDH1 20-mer peptide, plus topical imiquimod. Profiling relied on immunoSEQ multiplex PCR, and the TCRdb table lists in-frame clones only, not all of them. The sample lists 45,000 or so clones, more than 70% occurring once. Their antigens remain unidentified. Here the sequenced sample was PBMCs, taken from a glioma patient whose treatment included an IDH1 peptide vaccine. These receptors came from a woman aged 35 to 49 with glioma.

The J gene is TRBJ1-4, the V gene TRBV10-3; D is uncertain. Germline V gene data show CDR1 as ENHRY and CDR2 as SYGVKD. Deletions cut 3 bases from V and 8 bases from J, with 7 bases between. This CDR3 contains 12 residues. This chain's CDR3 is CAISDGGEKLFF. CDR3 bases: TGTGCCATCAGTGATGGAGGGGAAAAACTGTTTTTT.

This chain connects TRBV5-1 to TRBJ1-2; D is uncertain. Trimming shortened V by 5 bases and J by 2 bases, and 7 bases separated the two germline ends. This CDR3 spans 12 amino acids. Germline CDR1 SGHRS, CDR2 YFSETQ. CDR3: CASSTANYGYTF. The CDR3 DNA sequence: TGCGCCAGCAGTACAGCAAACTATGGCTACACCTTC. Combining the CDR3 with reference TRBV5-1 and TRBJ1-2 gives the whole variable domain KAGVTQTPRYLIKTRGQQVTLSCSPISGHRSVSWYQQTPGQGLQFLFEYFSETQRNKGNFPGRFSGRQFSNSRSEMNVSTLELGDSALYLCASSTANYGYTFGSGTRLTVV.

The CDR3 loop reads CASSLVGYQETQYF. The CDR3 nucleotides are TGTGCCAGCAGCTTGGTTGGCTACCAAGAGACCCAGTACTTC. The chain uses TRBV5-6 and TRBJ2-5; D uncertain. Trimming shortened V by 0 bases and J by 0 bases, and 6 bases separated the two germline ends. The CDR3 extends over 14 amino acids. Germline V gives CDR1 SGHDT, CDR2 YYEEEE.

V and J are TRBV9 and TRBJ1-2; TRBD1 is a possible D gene (5 bases). The CDR3 sequence is 15 residues long. Germline CDR1 and CDR2: SGDLS and YYNGEE. V was pared by 3 bases and J by 4 bases, with 16 bases between. This chain's CDR3 is CASSAGTATAYGYTF. CDR3 DNA sequence: TGTGCCAGCAGCGCCGGGACCGCAACGGCCTATGGCTACACCTTC.

This clone appeared once. V gene TRBV6-5 combines with J gene TRBJ2-3; D is possibly TRBD2 (5 bases). V was cut by 2 bases and J by 3 bases, with 6 bases left in between. The germline V gene has CDR1 MNHEY and CDR2 SVGAGI. CDR3 length: 13 residues. DNA for the CDR3: TGTGCCAGCAGTTACACGGGGACAGATACGCAGTATTTT. The encoded protein is CASSYTGTDTQYF.

The V and J genes are TRBV15 and TRBJ1-2; the D is unclear. Germline V gene lookup returns CDR1 LNHNV and CDR2 YYDKDF (reference sequence). The CDR3 totals 11 residues. V lost 6 bases to trimming and J lost 4 bases, with 6 bases between them. The CDR3 nucleotides are TGTGCCACCAGAGATGGCTATGGCTACACCTTC. Translated: CATRDGYGYTF.

The chain recombines TRBV5-1 with TRBJ2-1, with 8 positions matching TRBD2. There are 16 residues in the CDR3. Per germline, CDR1 SGHRS and CDR2 YFSETQ. With V trimmed by 4 bases and J by 6 bases, 12 bases remained unmatched. The CDR3 region is CASSRQGAGDFNEQFF. The CDR3, as DNA: TGCGCCAGCAGCCGGCAGGGAGCGGGAGATTTCAATGAGCAGTTCTTC.

The chain is built from TRBV30 and TRBJ1-5; D is possibly TRBD1 (6 bases). Germline V gene data show CDR1 as GTSNPN and CDR2 as SVGIG (reference sequence). The CDR3 extends over 13 amino acids. Trimming pared 2 bases from V and 3 bases from J, leaving 8 bases between. CDR3 bases: TGTGCCTGGAGTCAGGGGATCAATCAGCCCCAGCATTTT. Translating it yields CAWSQGINQPQHF.

This clone occurred a few times. This chain links TRBV4-1 with TRBJ1-1; 8 bases match TRBD1. Germline CDR1 and CDR2: MGHRA and YSYEKL. After removal of 1 base from V and 4 bases from J, the junction contained 5 bases not matched to a gene. CDR3 length: 15 amino acids. This CDR3 reads CASSQVVRGPTEAFF. CDR3 bases: TGCGCCAGCAGCCAAGTTGTCAGGGGGCCCACTGAAGCTTTCTTT.

CDR3 coding DNA: TGTGCCAGCAGCTACGGACAGCCTTCCACGCCCCAGCATTTT. Its protein product is CASSYGQPSTPQHF. This sequence joins TRBV2 and TRBJ1-5; D is perhaps TRBD1 (6 bases). This CDR3 spans 14 amino acids. CDR1 SNHLY and CDR2 FYNNEI come from the germline V gene. Trimming took 6 bases from V and 9 from J, leaving 18 bases between them.

This clone occurred once. The chain combines TRBV10-3 with TRBJ1-5, with 10 bases aligning to TRBD1. J gave up 1 base and V 9 bases, and 6 bases lay outside the gene matches. Germline values: CDR1 ENHRY, CDR2 SYGVKD. The CDR3 has 15 residues. Here the CDR3 reads CAIGTGERSNQPQHF. DNA for the CDR3: TGTGCCATAGGGACAGGGGAAAGGAGCAATCAGCCCCAGCATTTT.

This clone has a single count. This sequence joins TRBV5-6 and TRBJ1-3; TRBD1 matches at 7 bases. V shed 5 bases, J shed 4 bases, and the junction held 6 bases outside the gene matches. This CDR3 comprises 14 residues. The V gene's germline CDR1 is SGHDT and CDR2 YYEEEE. CDR3 region: CASSRGHGGNTIYF. The CDR3 coding sequence is TGTGCCAGCAGTAGGGGGCATGGAGGAAACACCATATATTTT. The variable domain in full, completed from reference TRBV5-6 and TRBJ1-3, reads DAGVTQSPTHLIKTRGQQVTLRCSPKSGHDTVSWYQQALGQGPQFIFQYYEEEERQRGNFPDRFSGHQFPNYSSELNVNALLLGDSALYLCASSRGHGGNTIYFGEGSWLTVV.

V usage is TRBV2 and J usage is TRBJ2-1; TRBD1 agrees at 10 bases. The CDR3 covers 16 residues. V shed 6 bases and J 5 bases; nucleotides not matched to a gene: 10. Germline loops: CDR1 SNHLY, CDR2 FYNNEI. The DNA for the CDR3 is TGTGCCAGCAGCGGCGAGGGGACAGGGGCGAACAATGAGCAGTTCTTC. Amino acid sequence: CASSGEGTGANNEQFF.

The chain combines TRBV9 with TRBJ2-5, with 13 positions matching TRBD2. The germline gives CDR1 SGDLS, CDR2 YYNGEE. With V trimmed by 3 bases and J by 5 bases, 10 bases remained unmatched. The CDR3 has 17 residues. CDR3 nucleotide sequence: TGTGCCAGCAGCGACCCAGGACTAGCGGGAGTTTCGGAGACCCAGTACTTC. This translates into CASSDPGLAGVSETQYF.

This clone showed up just a few times. CDR3 sequence: CASSTVVDTEAFF. CDR3 nucleotide sequence: TGTGCCAGCTCGACAGTAGTGGACACTGAAGCTTTCTTT. The rearrangement uses TRBV18 and TRBJ1-1; TRBD1 is a possible D gene (5 bases). The CDR3 spans 13 residues. Germline CDR1 is KGHSH and CDR2 is LQKENI. V was shortened by 6 bases and J by 3 bases, with 11 bases between the two germline ends. The variable domain in full, with the rest retrieved from reference TRBV18 and TRBJ1-1, is NAGVMQNPRHLVRRRGQEARLRCSPMKGHSHVYWYRQLPEEGLKFMVYLQKENIIDESGMPKERFSAEFPKEGPSILRIQQVVRGDSAAYFCASSTVVDTEAFFGQGTRLTVV.

This sequence joins TRBV6-6 and TRBJ1-2, with TRBD1 matching over 8 bases. The CDR3 length is 13 residues. Unmatched junction bases numbered 4, after V lost 2 bases and J lost 8 bases. Germline CDR1 MNHNY, CDR2 SVGAGI (reference sequence). In DNA, the CDR3 is TGTGCCAGCAGTTACGTAACAGGGGGAGGCTACACCTTC. Its translation is CASSYVTGGGYTF.

The chain joins TRBV30 to TRBJ1-4; a weak D match, TRBD1 (5 bases). The CDR3 has 16 amino acids. With 3 bases removed from V and 2 bases from J, the gap between germline ends came to 16 bases. Germline loops: CDR1 GTSNPN, CDR2 SVGIG (reference sequence). CDR3 sequence: CAWRQPGLMTNEKLFF. DNA of the CDR3: TGTGCCTGGAGGCAACCAGGGCTAATGACTAATGAAAAACTGTTTTTT.

This clone has more than one count but fewer than ten. The chain uses TRBV7-9 and TRBJ1-1, with D unclear. In germline, CDR1 is SEHNR, CDR2 FQNEAQ (reference sequence). The CDR3 contains 13 residues. V was shortened by 5 bases and J by 1 base, with 8 bases between the two germline ends. As DNA, the CDR3 is TGTGCCAGCAGCCTCCACAGGAACACTGAAGCTTTCTTT. This encodes CASSLHRNTEAFF.

The CDR3 reads CASTPRLGQDTQYF. CDR3 DNA: TGTGCCAGTACCCCCCGCCTTGGACAAGATACGCAGTATTTT. This chain uses TRBV19 with TRBJ2-3, with D possibly TRBD1 on 5 matching bases. The length of the CDR3 is 14 residues. The V gene lost 7 bases and the J gene lost 5 bases, with 16 bases spanning the gap. Looked up from germline, CDR1 is LNHDA and CDR2 is SQIVND (reference sequence). Combining the CDR3 with reference TRBV19 and TRBJ2-3 gives the whole variable domain DGGITQSPKYLFRKEGQNVTLSCEQNLNHDAMYWYRQDPGQGLRLIYYSQIVNDFQKGDIAEGYSVSREKKESFPLTVTSAQKNPTAFYLCASTPRLGQDTQYFGPGTRLTVL.

A note on this clone: The DNA is omitted, as the CDR3 cannot be located on it reliably, and the CDR3 follows TCRdb's listing. The chain carries TRBV20-1 and TRBJ1-3. Germline lookup yields CDR1 DFQATT and CDR2 SNEGSKA (reference sequence). With termini counted, the CDR3 has 11 amino acids. CDR3 region: CSTSEGNTIYF.

CDR3 in DNA: TGTGCCAGCAGTGGGGGGAGAGCTAACTATGGCTACACCTTC. Translation: CASSGGRANYGYTF. The chain uses TRBV2 and TRBJ1-2; TRBD1 is a possible D gene (5 bases). Trimming pared 4 bases from V and 0 bases from J, leaving 9 bases between. Germline CDR1 and CDR2: SNHLY and FYNNEI. The length of the CDR3 is 14 residues. Full variable domain (missing parts from reference TRBV2 and TRBJ1-2): EPEVTQTPSHQVTQMGQEVILRCVPISNHLYFYWYRQILGQKVEFLVSFYNNEISEKSEIFDDQFSVERPDGSNFTLKIRSTKLEDSAMYFCASSGGRANYGYTFGSGTRLTVV.

The chain recombines TRBV19 with TRBJ2-7; no definite D call. V lost 2 bases and J lost 3, with 11 bases in between. Germline-derived CDR1 and CDR2 are LNHDA and SQIVND (reference sequence). The CDR3 is 14 amino acids. CDR3 region: CASSIRRYGYEQYF. DNA for the CDR3: TGTGCCAGTAGTATACGCAGATACGGCTACGAGCAGTACTTC.

The rearrangement joins TRBV27 to TRBJ2-7; the D gene is possibly TRBD1 (6 bases). V was shortened by 2 bases and J by 4 bases, with 12 bases between the two germline ends. CDR1 is MNHEY and CDR2 is SMNVEV in the germline V gene (reference sequence). This CDR3 comprises 14 residues. CDR3 sequence: CASSLMGAQYEQYF. Written as DNA, the CDR3 is TGTGCCAGCAGTTTAATGGGGGCGCAATACGAGCAGTACTTC.

In DNA, the CDR3 is TGTGCCAGCGGTAAAAGCAGGGACCAAGAGACCCAGTACTTC. As protein: CASGKSRDQETQYF. This chain connects TRBV5-8 to TRBJ2-5; tentatively, D is TRBD1 (5 bases). Germline V gives CDR1 SGHTS, CDR2 YDEGEE. This CDR3 is built from 14 residues. The V end lost 7 bases, the J end lost 0 bases, and 13 bases lay between the germline ends.

The V gene is TRBV6-5, the J gene TRBJ1-5, with a weak D call TRBD1 (5 bases). CDR3 length: 14 amino acids. Per the germline V gene, CDR1 is MNHEY and CDR2 is SVGAGI. Trimming took 6 bases from V and 3 from J, leaving 12 bases between them. DNA of the CDR3: TGTGCCAGCAGCTCCGACAGTTTCAATCAGCCCCAGCATTTT. This codes for CASSSDSFNQPQHF.